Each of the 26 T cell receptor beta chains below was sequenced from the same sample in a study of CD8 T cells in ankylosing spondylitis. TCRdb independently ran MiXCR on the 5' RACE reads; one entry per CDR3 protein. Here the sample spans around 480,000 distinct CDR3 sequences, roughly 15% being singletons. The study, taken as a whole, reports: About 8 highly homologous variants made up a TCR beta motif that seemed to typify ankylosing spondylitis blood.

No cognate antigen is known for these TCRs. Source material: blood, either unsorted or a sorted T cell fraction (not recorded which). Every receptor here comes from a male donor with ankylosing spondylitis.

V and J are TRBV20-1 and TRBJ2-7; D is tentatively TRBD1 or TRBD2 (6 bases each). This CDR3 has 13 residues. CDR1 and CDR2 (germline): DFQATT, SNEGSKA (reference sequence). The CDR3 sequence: CSARKPGAGGQYF. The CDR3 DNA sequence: TGCAGCGCGAGGAAGCCGGGGGCCGGGGGGCAGTACTTC.

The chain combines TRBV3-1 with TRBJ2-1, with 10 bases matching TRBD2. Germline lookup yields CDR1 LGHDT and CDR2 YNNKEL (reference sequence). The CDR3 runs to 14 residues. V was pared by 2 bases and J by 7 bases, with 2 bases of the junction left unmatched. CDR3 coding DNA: TGTGCCAGCAGCCAAACTAGCGGGGCGAATGAGCAGTTCTTC. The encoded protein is CASSQTSGANEQFF.

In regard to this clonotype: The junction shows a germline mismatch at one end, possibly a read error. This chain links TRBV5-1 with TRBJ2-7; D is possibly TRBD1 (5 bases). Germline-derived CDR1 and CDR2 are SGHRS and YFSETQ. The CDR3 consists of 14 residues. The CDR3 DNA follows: TGCGCCAGCAGCTTTAATGGCAGGGCCTACGAGCAGCACTTC. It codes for CASSFNGRAYEQHF.

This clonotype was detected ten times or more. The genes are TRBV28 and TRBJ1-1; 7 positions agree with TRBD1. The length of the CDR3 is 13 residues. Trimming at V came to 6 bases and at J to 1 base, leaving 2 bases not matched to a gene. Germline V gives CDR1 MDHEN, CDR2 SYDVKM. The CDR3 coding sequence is TGTGCCAGCAGCTGGGACAGGAACACTGAAGCTTTCTTT. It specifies CASSWDRNTEAFF.

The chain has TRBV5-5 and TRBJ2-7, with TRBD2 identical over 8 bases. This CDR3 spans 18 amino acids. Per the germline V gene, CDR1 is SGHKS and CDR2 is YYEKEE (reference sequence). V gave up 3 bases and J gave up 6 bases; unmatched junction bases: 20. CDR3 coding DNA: TGTGCCAGCAGCTCCCTATCCCGCACTTTTTCCGGGGGGGGCGAGCAGTACTTC. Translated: CASSSLSRTFSGGGEQYF.

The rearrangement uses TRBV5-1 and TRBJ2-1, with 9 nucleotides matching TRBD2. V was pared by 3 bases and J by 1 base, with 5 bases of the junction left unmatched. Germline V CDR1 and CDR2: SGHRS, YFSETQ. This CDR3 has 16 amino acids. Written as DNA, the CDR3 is TGCGCCAGCAGCTGGATTAGCGGGAGTTCCTACAATGAGCAGTTCTTC. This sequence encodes CASSWISGSSYNEQFF.

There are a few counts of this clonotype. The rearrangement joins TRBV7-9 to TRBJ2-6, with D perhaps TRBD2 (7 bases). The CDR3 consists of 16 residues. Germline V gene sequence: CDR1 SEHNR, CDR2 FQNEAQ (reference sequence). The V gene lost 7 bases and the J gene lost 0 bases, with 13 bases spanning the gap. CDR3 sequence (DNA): TGTGCCAGCAACAGGGCGGGAGCCTCTGGGGCCAACGTCCTGACTTTC. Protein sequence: CASNRAGASGANVLTF.

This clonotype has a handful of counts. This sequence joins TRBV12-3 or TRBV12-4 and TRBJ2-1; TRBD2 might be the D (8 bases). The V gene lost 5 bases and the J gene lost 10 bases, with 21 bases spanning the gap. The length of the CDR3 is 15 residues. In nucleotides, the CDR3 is TGTGCCAGCAGTCCCGGGACAGCGGGGGCGGAAGAGCAGTTCTTC. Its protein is CASSPGTAGAEEQFF.

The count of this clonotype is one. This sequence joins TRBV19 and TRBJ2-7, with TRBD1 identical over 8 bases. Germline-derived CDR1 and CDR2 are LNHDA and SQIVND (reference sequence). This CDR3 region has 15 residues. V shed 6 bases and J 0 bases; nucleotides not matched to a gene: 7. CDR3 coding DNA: TGTGCCAGTAGCGAGACAGGGGCGATCTCCTACGAGCAGTACTTC. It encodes CASSETGAISYEQYF.

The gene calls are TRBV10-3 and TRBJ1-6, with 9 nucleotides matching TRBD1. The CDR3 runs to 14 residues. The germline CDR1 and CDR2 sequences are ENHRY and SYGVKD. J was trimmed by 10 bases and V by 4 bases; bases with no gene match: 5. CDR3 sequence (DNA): TGTGCCATCAGTGGAACAGGGGGCGGATCACCCCTCCACTTT. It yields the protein CAISGTGGGSPLHF.

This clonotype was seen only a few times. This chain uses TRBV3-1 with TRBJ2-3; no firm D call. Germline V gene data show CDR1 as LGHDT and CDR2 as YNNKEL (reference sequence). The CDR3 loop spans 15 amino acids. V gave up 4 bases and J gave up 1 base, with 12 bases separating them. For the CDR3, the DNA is TGTGCCAGCAGCCCACTTCCCCTACGCACAGATACGCAGTATTTT. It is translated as CASSPLPLRTDTQYF.

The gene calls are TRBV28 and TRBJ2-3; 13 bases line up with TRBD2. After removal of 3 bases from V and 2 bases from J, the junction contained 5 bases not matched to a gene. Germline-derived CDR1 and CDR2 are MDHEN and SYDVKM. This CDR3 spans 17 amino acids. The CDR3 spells CASSFVTSGRTTDTQYF. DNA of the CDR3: TGTGCCAGCAGTTTTGTGACTAGCGGGAGGACCACAGATACGCAGTATTTT.

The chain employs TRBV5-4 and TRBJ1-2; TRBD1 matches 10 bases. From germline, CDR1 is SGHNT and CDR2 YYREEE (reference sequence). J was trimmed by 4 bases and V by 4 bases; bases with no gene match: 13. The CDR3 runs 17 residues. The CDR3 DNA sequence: TGTGCCAGCAGCCTACCAGGGACAGGGGCGGAAATCTATGGCTACACCTTC. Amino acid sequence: CASSLPGTGAEIYGYTF.

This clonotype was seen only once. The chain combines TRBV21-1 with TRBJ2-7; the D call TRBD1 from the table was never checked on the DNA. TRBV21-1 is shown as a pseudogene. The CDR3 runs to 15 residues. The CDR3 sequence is CASSWWQGASYEQYF. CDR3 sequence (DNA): TGTGCCAGCAGCTGGTGGCAGGGGGCATCCTACGAGCAGTACTTC.

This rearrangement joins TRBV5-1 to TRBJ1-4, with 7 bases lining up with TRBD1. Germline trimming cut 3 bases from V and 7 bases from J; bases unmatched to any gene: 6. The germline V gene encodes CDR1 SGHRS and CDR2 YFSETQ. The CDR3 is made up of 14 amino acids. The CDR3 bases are TGCGCCAGCAGCTCCCAGGGGGGGTCTGAAAAACTGTTTTTT. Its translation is CASSSQGGSEKLFF.

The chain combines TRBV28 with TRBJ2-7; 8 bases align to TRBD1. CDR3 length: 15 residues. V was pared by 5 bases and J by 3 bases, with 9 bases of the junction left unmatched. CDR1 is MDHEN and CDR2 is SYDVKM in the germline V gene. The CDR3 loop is CASSPPWTGRYEQYF. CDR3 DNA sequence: TGTGCCAGCAGTCCGCCCTGGACAGGGCGCTACGAGCAGTACTTC. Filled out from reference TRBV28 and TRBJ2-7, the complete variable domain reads DVKVTQSSRYLVKRTGEKVFLECVQDMDHENMFWYRQDPGLGLRLIYFSYDVKMKEKGDIPEGYSVSREKKERFSLILESASTNQTSMYLCASSPPWTGRYEQYFGPGTRLTVT.

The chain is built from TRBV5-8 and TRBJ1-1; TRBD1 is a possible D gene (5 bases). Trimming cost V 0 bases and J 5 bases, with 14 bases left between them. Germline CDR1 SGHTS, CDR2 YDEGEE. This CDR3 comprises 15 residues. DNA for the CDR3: TGTGCCAGCAGCTTGGTAGCCTATGGGGGGACTGAAGCTTTCTTT. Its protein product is CASSLVAYGGTEAFF. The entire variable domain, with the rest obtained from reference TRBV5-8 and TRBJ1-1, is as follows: EAGVTQSPTHLIKTRGQQATLRCSPISGHTSVYWYQQALGLGLQFLLWYDEGEERNRGNFPPRFSGRQFPNYSSELNVNALELEDSALYLCASSLVAYGGTEAFFGQGTRLTVV.

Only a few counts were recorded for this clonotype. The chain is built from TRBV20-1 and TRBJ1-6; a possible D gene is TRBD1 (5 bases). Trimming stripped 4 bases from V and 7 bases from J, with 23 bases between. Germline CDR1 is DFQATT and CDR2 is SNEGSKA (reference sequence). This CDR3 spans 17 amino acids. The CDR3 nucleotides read TGCAGTGCTACTTCGGGACCCTCAACTAGTAGGAATTCACCCCTCCACTTT. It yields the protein CSATSGPSTSRNSPLHF.

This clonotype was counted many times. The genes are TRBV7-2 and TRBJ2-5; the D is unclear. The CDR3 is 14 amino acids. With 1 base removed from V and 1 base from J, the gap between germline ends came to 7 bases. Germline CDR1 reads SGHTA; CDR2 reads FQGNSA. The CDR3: CASSLVGLQETQYF. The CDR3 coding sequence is TGTGCCAGCAGCTTAGTAGGGCTCCAAGAGACCCAGTACTTC.

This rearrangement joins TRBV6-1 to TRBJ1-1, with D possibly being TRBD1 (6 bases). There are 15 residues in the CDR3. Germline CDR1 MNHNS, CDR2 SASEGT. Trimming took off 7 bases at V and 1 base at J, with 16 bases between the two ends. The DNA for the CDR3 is TGTGCCAGCACTAGGGGGGCCAAGACGAACACTGAAGCTTTCTTT. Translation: CASTRGAKTNTEAFF.

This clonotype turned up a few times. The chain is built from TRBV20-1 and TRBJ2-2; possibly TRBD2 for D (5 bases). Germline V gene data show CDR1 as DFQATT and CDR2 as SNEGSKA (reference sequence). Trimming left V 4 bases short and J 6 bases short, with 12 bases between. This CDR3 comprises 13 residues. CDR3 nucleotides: TGCAGTGCTAAACCCGGGGTGCCCGGGGAGCTGTTTTTT. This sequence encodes CSAKPGVPGELFF.

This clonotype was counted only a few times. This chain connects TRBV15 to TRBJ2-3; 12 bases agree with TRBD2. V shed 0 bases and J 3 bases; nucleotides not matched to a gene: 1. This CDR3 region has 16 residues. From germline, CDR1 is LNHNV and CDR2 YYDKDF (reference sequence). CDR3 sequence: CATSRDLAGGTDTQYF. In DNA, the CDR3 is TGTGCCACCAGCAGAGATCTAGCGGGAGGGACAGATACGCAGTATTTT.

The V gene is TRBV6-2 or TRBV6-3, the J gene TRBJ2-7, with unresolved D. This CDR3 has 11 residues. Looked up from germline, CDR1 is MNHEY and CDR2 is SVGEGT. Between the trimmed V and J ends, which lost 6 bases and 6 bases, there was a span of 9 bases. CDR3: CASSDQFEQYF. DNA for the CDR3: TGTGCCAGCAGCGATCAGTTCGAGCAGTACTTC.

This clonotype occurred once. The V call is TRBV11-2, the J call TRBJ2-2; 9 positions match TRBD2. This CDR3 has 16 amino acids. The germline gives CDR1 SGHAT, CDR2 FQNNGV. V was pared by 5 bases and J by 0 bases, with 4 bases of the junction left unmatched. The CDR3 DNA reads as TGTGCCAGCAGCGGAGCGGGAGGAACGAACACCGGGGAGCTGTTTTTT. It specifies CASSGAGGTNTGELFF.

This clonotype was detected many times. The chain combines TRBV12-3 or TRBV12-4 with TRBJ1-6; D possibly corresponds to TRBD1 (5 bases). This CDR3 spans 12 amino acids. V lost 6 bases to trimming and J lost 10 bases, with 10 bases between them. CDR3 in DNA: TGTGCCAGCAGGAAACGGGGGTCACCCCTCCACTTT. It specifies CASRKRGSPLHF.

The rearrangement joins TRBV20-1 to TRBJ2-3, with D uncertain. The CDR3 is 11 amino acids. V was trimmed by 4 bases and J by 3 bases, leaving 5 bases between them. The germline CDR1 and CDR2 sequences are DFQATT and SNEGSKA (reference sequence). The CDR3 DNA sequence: TGCAGTGCTACCAGAACAGATACGCAGTATTTT. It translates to CSATRTDTQYF.